Described below is a single TCR beta chain sequence and its context. This sample is part of a study of blood T cell repertoires in COVID-19. Repertoires were generated with immunoSEQ multiplex PCR, while TCRdb's copy carries only in-frame clones and drops some. Among almost 250,000 clones listed, roughly 91% were seen once. Trimming cost V 4 bases and J 3 bases, with 6 bases left between them. The CDR3 contains 12 residues. The germline V gene encodes CDR1 SQVTM and CDR2 ANQGSEA. This chain uses TRBV29-1 with TRBJ1-4; no definite D call. Material: PBMCs or T cells enriched from blood (not recorded which). This clonotype originated in a woman under 40 who had recovered from COVID-19. This CDR3 is CSVGSANEKLFF. In nucleotides, the CDR3 is TGCAGCGTTGGCTCAGCTAATGAAAAACTGTTTTTT.